In this sample, the clone carrying this T cell receptor (beta chain) turned up a few times. Between the trimmed V and J ends, which lost 2 bases and 4 bases, there was a span of 12 bases. This CDR3 comprises 15 residues. CDR1 is SNHLY and CDR2 is FYNNEI in the germline V gene. Combining a sample-barcoded 5' primer with a J-beta primer mix, a second PCR ran for about 7 to 12 cycles. TCRdb called the 5' RACE reads again in MiXCR, with one record for every CDR3 protein. In the table there are fewer than 2 million distinct CDR3 sequences, about 39% of which are singletons. The entry originates in a study of blood T cells in healthy people across ages. About the research overall: Template-switching capture recovered about one barcoded beta molecule per two T cells.

The gene calls are TRBV2 and TRBJ1-5, with D possibly being TRBD1 (5 bases). Sequenced: blood. The clonotype was recovered from a human donor in good health. The CDR3 is CASSERVGPNQPQHF. CDR3 nucleotides: TGTGCCAGCAGTGAAAGGGTGGGGCCTAATCAGCCCCAGCATTTT.